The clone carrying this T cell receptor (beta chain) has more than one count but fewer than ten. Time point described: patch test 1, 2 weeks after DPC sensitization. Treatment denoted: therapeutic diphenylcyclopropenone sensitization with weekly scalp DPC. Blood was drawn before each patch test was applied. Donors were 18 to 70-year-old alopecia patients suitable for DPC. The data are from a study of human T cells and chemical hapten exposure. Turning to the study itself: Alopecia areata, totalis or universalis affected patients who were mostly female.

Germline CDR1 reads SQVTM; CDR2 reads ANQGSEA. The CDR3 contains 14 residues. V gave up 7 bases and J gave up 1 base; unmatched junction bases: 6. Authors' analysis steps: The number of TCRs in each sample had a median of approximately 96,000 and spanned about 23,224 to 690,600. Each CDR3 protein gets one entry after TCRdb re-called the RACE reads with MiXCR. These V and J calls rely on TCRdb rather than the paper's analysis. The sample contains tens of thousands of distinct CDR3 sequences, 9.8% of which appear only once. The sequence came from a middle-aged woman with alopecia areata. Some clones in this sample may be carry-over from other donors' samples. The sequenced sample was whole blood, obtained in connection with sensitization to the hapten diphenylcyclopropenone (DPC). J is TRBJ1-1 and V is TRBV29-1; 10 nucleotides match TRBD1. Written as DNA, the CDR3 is TGCAGCGGAGGAGACAGGGGGCGGAACACTGAAGCTTTCTTT. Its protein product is CSGGDRGRNTEAFF. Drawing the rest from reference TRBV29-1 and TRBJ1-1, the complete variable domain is SAVISQKPSRDICQRGTSLTIQCQVDSQVTMMFWYRQQPGQSLTLIATANQGSEATYESGFVIDKFPISRPNLTFSTLTVSNMSPEDSSIYLCSGGDRGRNTEAFFGQGTRLTVV.